A single sample is the source of the 31 T cell receptor beta chains below, sequenced in a study of T-cell reconstitution after alpha-beta-depleted transplantation in children. Unique molecular identifiers were used to barcode this TCRbeta library. One entry per CDR3 protein results from TCRdb running MiXCR on the PCR reads. The repertoire has about 600,000 distinct CDR3 sequences, around 13% of them found once; the top ten carry 2.2%. The material was PBMCs, mostly from graft donor cells, obtained 360 days after TCRalphabeta/CD19-depleted stem cell transplant. Receptor source: a male patient younger than 18 who had a stem cell transplant for acute myeloid leukemia, so the T cells may come from the graft donor.

The V and J genes are TRBV7-2 and TRBJ2-7; no firm D call. V lost 1 base and J 3 bases, leaving 7 bases between the germline ends. The length of the CDR3 is 13 residues. Germline-derived CDR1 and CDR2 are SGHTA and FQGNSA. The CDR3 DNA sequence: TGTGCCAGCAGCTTAGGACACTTCTACGAGCAGTACTTC. Amino acids: CASSLGHFYEQYF.

This clonotype was observed a handful of times. V gene TRBV10-3 combines with J gene TRBJ2-7; 8 nucleotides match TRBD2. The CDR3 loop spans 15 amino acids. With 2 bases clipped from V and 0 bases from J, the junction kept 3 bases outside the gene matches. From germline, CDR1 is ENHRY and CDR2 SYGVKD. The DNA of the CDR3 is TGTGCCATCAGTGAGAGCGGGAGCCTCTCCTACGAGCAGTACTTC. Its translation: CAISESGSLSYEQYF.

The J gene is TRBJ2-1, the V gene TRBV18; 9 bases match TRBD2. V shed 2 bases, J shed 4 bases, and the junction held 9 bases outside the gene matches. Germline CDR1 and CDR2: KGHSH and LQKENI. The CDR3 loop spans 17 amino acids. CDR3 bases: TGTGCCAGCTCACCAAGGAGGGTAGCGGGAGTATACAATGAGCAGTTCTTC. Residues: CASSPRRVAGVYNEQFF.

J is TRBJ1-2 and V is TRBV5-1, with 8 bases that match TRBD1. Germline V gene data show CDR1 as SGHRS and CDR2 as YFSETQ. V trimming: 0 bases; J trimming: 4 bases; junction bases outside the gene matches: 2. The CDR3 runs 14 residues. CDR3 amino acids: CASSLGDRTYGYTF. The CDR3, as DNA: TGCGCCAGCAGCTTGGGGGACAGGACCTATGGCTACACCTTC.

This chain connects TRBV29-1 to TRBJ2-3, with 9 nucleotides matching TRBD2. Germline V CDR1 and CDR2: SQVTM, ANQGSEA. The CDR3 spans 15 residues. CDR3 loop: CSGVAGALSTDTQYF. The CDR3 DNA is TGCAGTGGAGTAGCGGGAGCCCTTAGCACAGATACGCAGTATTTT.

V is TRBV12-3 or TRBV12-4 and J is TRBJ1-4, with D possibly matching TRBD1 (6 bases). Trimming took off 4 bases at V and 8 bases at J, with 14 bases between the two ends. The CDR3 consists of 14 residues. The chain's CDR3 is CASSSRQVTEKLFF. CDR3 DNA sequence: TGTGCCAGCAGTTCAAGACAGGTGACGGAAAAACTGTTTTTT.

In this sample, this clonotype turned up a few times. CDR3 region: CASSSGLAGAGEQYF. For the CDR3, the DNA is TGTGCCAGCAGCTCCGGACTAGCGGGAGCGGGTGAGCAGTACTTC. The chain has TRBV7-3 and TRBJ2-7, with TRBD2 matching 13 bases. The V and J ends lost 4 bases and 7 bases, in that order; junction bases with no gene match: 7. Germline values: CDR1 SGHTA, CDR2 FQGTGA. CDR3 length: 15 residues.

This clonotype was detected a few times. The chain couples TRBV18 to TRBJ1-1, with D unclear. Trimming stripped 3 bases from V and 3 bases from J, with 14 bases between. This CDR3 region has 15 residues. Germline V gives CDR1 KGHSH, CDR2 LQKENI. CDR3 sequence: CASSPIRVGDTEAFF. CDR3 DNA sequence: TGTGCCAGCTCACCTATACGAGTCGGGGACACTGAAGCTTTCTTT.

This clonotype was found a few times. V usage is TRBV4-1 and J usage is TRBJ2-5; D gene ambiguous. This CDR3 spans 15 amino acids. The V end was cut by 0 bases, the J end by 2 bases, with 10 bases between. Germline values: CDR1 MGHRA, CDR2 YSYEKL. The CDR3 region is CASSQDLRAQETQYF. As DNA, the CDR3 is TGCGCCAGCAGCCAAGATCTCCGGGCTCAAGAGACCCAGTACTTC.

V gene TRBV5-1 combines with J gene TRBJ2-5; TRBD1 agrees at 8 bases. The CDR3 spans 16 residues. CDR1 is SGHRS and CDR2 is YFSETQ in the germline V gene. V was clipped by 6 bases and J by 5 bases; unmatched bases: 15. The CDR3 DNA reads as TGCGCCAGCACCCTACAGGGGGGCTTTTCACTTGAGACCCAGTACTTC. It is translated as CASTLQGGFSLETQYF.

The table lists this clonotype with a few counts. The gene calls are TRBV7-8 and TRBJ2-7; 8 bases are shared with TRBD2. The J segment lost 3 bases and the V segment lost 3 bases, leaving 4 bases of the junction unmatched. CDR3 length: 14 residues. CDR1 and CDR2 (germline): SGHVS, FQNEAQ. The CDR3 DNA sequence: TGTGCCAGCAGCTTTCCAGCGGGAGTCTACGAGCAGTACTTC. The encoded protein is CASSFPAGVYEQYF.

This clonotype turned up a few times. The chain links TRBV7-8 to TRBJ2-7, with 7 bases fitting TRBD2. Germline CDR1 reads SGHVS; CDR2 reads FQNEAQ. V shed 1 base, J shed 1 base, and the junction held 4 bases outside the gene matches. The CDR3 totals 15 residues. This CDR3 is CASSLVSGGSYEQYF. The CDR3 DNA is TGTGCCAGCAGCTTAGTCTCCGGGGGGTCCTACGAGCAGTACTTC. The full variable domain, rest sourced from reference TRBV7-8 and TRBJ2-7, is GAGVSQSPRYKVAKRGQDVALRCDPISGHVSLFWYQQALGQGPEFLTYFQNEAQLDKSGLPSDRFFAERPEGSVSTLKIQRTQQEDSAVYLCASSLVSGGSYEQYFGPGTRLTVT.

This clonotype has at least ten counts. The chain has TRBV12-3 or TRBV12-4 and TRBJ2-1; 14 nucleotides align to TRBD2. With 1 base clipped from V and 10 bases from J, the junction kept 3 bases outside the gene matches. The CDR3 is 15 amino acids. CDR3 sequence (DNA): TGTGCCAGCAGTTTAGAGGGACTAGCGGGAGACGAGCAGTTCTTC. This translates into CASSLEGLAGDEQFF.

V usage is TRBV2 and J usage is TRBJ1-1; 7 nucleotides line up with TRBD1. V lost 5 bases to trimming and J lost 0 bases; unmatched junction nucleotides: 3. Germline values: CDR1 SNHLY, CDR2 FYNNEI. CDR3 length: 14 amino acids. In nucleotides, the CDR3 is TGTGCCAGCAGTCGAACAGGGGTGAACACTGAAGCTTTCTTT. Translated, it gives CASSRTGVNTEAFF.

This clonotype was recorded at least ten times. The gene calls are TRBV6-1 and TRBJ1-6; 8 bases match TRBD1. Looked up from germline, CDR1 is MNHNS and CDR2 is SASEGT. The CDR3 extends over 14 amino acids. Trimming took 7 bases from V and 5 from J; bases not matched to a gene: 4. The CDR3 loop reads CASTRGLNNSPLHF. CDR3 coding DNA: TGTGCCAGCACCAGGGGGCTAAATAATTCACCCCTCCACTTT.

This clonotype was detected a few times. The chain recombines TRBV27 with TRBJ2-1, with 10 bases aligning to TRBD2. The V gene's germline CDR1 is MNHEY and CDR2 SMNVEV (reference sequence). This CDR3 region has 17 residues. The V gene end was trimmed by 5 bases and the J gene end by 3 bases; junction bases not matched to a gene: 10. CDR3 amino acids: CASSGNHGLAVYNEQFF. CDR3 in DNA: TGTGCCAGCAGTGGGAATCATGGACTAGCGGTCTACAATGAGCAGTTCTTC.

The chain links TRBV12-3 or TRBV12-4 to TRBJ2-1, with no clear D. The CDR3 has 12 residues. Trimming stripped 3 bases from V and 9 bases from J, with 9 bases between. CDR3 in amino acids: CASSLAWGEQFF. The CDR3 nucleotides read TGTGCCAGCAGTTTGGCATGGGGTGAGCAGTTCTTC.

This clonotype was found a few times. V is TRBV10-3 and J is TRBJ2-2, with no clear D. CDR3 length equals 15 residues. The V end was cut by 7 bases, the J end by 6 bases, with 18 bases between. From germline, CDR1 is ENHRY and CDR2 SYGVKD. CDR3 in DNA: TGTGCCATCAATTCTAGAAGCGAGAAGGCCGGGGAGCTGTTTTTT. This translates into CAINSRSEKAGELFF.

This clonotype has more than one count but fewer than ten. The rearrangement joins TRBV3-1 to TRBJ2-7; 7 positions agree with TRBD1. The CDR3 is made up of 16 amino acids. V trimming: 2 bases; J trimming: 4 bases; junction bases outside the gene matches: 11. Germline V lookup: CDR1 LGHDT, CDR2 YNNKEL (reference sequence). CDR3 amino acids: CASSQLTGAWAYEQYF. The CDR3 bases are TGTGCCAGCAGCCAACTCACAGGGGCATGGGCTTACGAGCAGTACTTC.

This clonotype turned up a few times. The chain carries TRBV30 and TRBJ2-2; D unclear. With 3 bases removed from V and 4 bases from J, the gap between germline ends came to 9 bases. Germline V gives CDR1 GTSNPN, CDR2 SVGIG (reference sequence). The CDR3 spans 13 residues. The CDR3 is CAWSPGSTGELFF. The CDR3 coding sequence is TGTGCCTGGAGCCCTGGTAGCACCGGGGAGCTGTTTTTT.

Many counts were recorded for this clonotype. V is TRBV7-3 and J is TRBJ2-1, with no clear D. Germline V gives CDR1 SGHTA, CDR2 FQGTGA. Trimming removed 5 bases from V and 9 bases from J, with 17 bases in between. The CDR3 is 14 residues long. CDR3 protein: CASSPVNAPGEQFF. CDR3 coding DNA: TGTGCCAGCAGCCCCGTTAACGCGCCCGGTGAGCAGTTCTTC.

This clonotype was counted only a few times. V and J are TRBV6-2 or TRBV6-3 and TRBJ2-3; D is tentatively TRBD1 or TRBD2 (5 bases each). The V gene's germline CDR1 is MNHEY and CDR2 SVGEGT. The germline V and J ends were trimmed by 7 bases and 5 bases, with 16 bases remaining between them. CDR3 size: 14 residues. CDR3 loop: CASTGLVGRDTQYF. The CDR3 DNA reads TGTGCCAGCACCGGGCTGGTGGGACGAGATACGCAGTATTTT.

At least ten counts were recorded for this clonotype. The chain carries TRBV9 and TRBJ2-3; D is unresolved. Germline-derived CDR1 and CDR2 are SGDLS and YYNGEE. The CDR3 is 13 amino acids. Trimming took off 4 bases at V and 3 bases at J, with 9 bases between the two ends. CDR3 loop: CASSLGRTDTQYF. The CDR3 coding sequence is TGTGCCAGCAGCTTAGGACGTACAGATACGCAGTATTTT.

This clonotype appeared many times. V usage is TRBV20-1 and J usage is TRBJ2-6, with D unclear. The germline V and J ends were trimmed by 3 bases and 0 bases, with 12 bases remaining between them. Per germline, CDR1 DFQATT and CDR2 SNEGSKA (reference sequence). The CDR3 loop spans 16 amino acids. DNA of the CDR3: TGCAGTGCTAGGGCAGCAGGCCTCTCTGGGGCCAACGTCCTGACTTTC. This sequence encodes CSARAAGLSGANVLTF.

This clonotype has ten or more counts. V usage is TRBV29-1 and J usage is TRBJ2-2, with D tentatively TRBD2 (6 bases). The ends were cut back, 4 bases at V and 4 bases at J, with 19 bases in the middle. The CDR3 consists of 16 residues. The V gene's germline CDR1 is SQVTM and CDR2 ANQGSEA. CDR3 amino acids: CSVGPGGVMGTGELFF. The CDR3 nucleotides read TGCAGCGTTGGCCCTGGCGGGGTCATGGGCACCGGGGAGCTGTTTTTT.

This rearrangement joins TRBV6-2 or TRBV6-3 to TRBJ1-4; TRBD1 aligns across 10 bases. Germline CDR1 MNHEY, CDR2 SVGEGT. Unmatched junction bases numbered 8, after V lost 8 bases and J lost 8 bases. There are 14 residues in the CDR3. The CDR3 DNA is TGTGCCAGCCCCCAGGGACAGGGGCCCGAAAAACTGTTTTTT. Amino acids: CASPQGQGPEKLFF.

The rearrangement links TRBV20-1 to TRBJ2-1; 11 positions match TRBD2. The CDR3 totals 15 residues. CDR1 DFQATT and CDR2 SNEGSKA come from the germline V gene (reference sequence). Losses at the gene ends were 0 bases for V and 9 bases for J; bases not matched to a gene: 7. Here the CDR3 reads CSARDARLAGSEQFF. CDR3 sequence (DNA): TGCAGTGCTAGAGATGCGAGACTAGCGGGAAGTGAGCAGTTCTTC.

The genes are TRBV7-8 and TRBJ2-1, with TRBD2 matching 13 bases. The CDR3 length is 20 residues. With 3 bases clipped from V and 9 bases from J, the junction kept 20 bases outside the gene matches. Germline V gene lookup returns CDR1 SGHVS and CDR2 FQNEAQ. The CDR3 DNA follows: TGTGCCAGCAGCTTGCCCCGCGGGACTAGCGGGAAACGCCCGAGGGGTGAGCAGTTCTTC. It translates to CASSLPRGTSGKRPRGEQFF.

J is TRBJ2-2 and V is TRBV5-4; the D is unclear. The CDR3 extends over 13 amino acids. Deletions cut 4 bases from V and 17 bases from J, with 21 bases between. Germline V gene data show CDR1 as SGHNT and CDR2 as YYREEE (reference sequence). The CDR3 DNA follows: TGTGCCAGCAGCCGCTGGGGTTGGCCGAGCATATTTTTT. Translated, it gives CASSRWGWPSIFF.

This clonotype was observed a few times. The chain uses TRBV18 and TRBJ2-1; D possibly corresponds to TRBD1 (5 bases). CDR3 length: 14 amino acids. V shed 3 bases and J shed 9 bases, with 15 bases lying between them. The germline V gene encodes CDR1 KGHSH and CDR2 LQKENI. The CDR3 nucleotides are TGTGCCAGCTCACCCCCGGCAGGGTTCCCTGAGCAGTTCTTC. The encoded protein is CASSPPAGFPEQFF.

In this sample, this clonotype turned up a few times. This chain connects TRBV3-1 to TRBJ2-1, with no clear D. CDR1 and CDR2 (germline): LGHDT, YNNKEL (reference sequence). V was pared by 0 bases and J by 9 bases, with 3 bases between. CDR3 length equals 11 residues. The CDR3 DNA is TGTGCCAGCAGCCAAGACAGTGAGCAGTTCTTC. Amino acid sequence: CASSQDSEQFF.